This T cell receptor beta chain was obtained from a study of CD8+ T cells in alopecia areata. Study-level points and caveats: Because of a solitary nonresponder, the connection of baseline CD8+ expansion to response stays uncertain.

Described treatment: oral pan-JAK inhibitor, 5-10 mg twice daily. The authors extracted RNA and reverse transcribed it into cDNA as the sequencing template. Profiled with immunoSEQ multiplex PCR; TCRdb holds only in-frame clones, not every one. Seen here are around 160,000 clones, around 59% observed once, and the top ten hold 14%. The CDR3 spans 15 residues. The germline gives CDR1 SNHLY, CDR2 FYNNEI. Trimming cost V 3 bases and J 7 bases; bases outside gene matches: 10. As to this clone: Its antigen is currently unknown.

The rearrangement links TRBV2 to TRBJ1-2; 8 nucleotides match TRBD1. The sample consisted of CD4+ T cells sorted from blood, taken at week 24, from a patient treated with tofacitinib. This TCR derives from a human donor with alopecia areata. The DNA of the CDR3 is TGTGCCAGCAGTGAGGGCGACAGGGGAGTTGGTGGCTACACCTTC. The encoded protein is CASSEGDRGVGGYTF.